Listed here are 7 T cell receptor beta chains from one sample, sequenced in a study of spatial heterogeneity in lung cancer. The time point is: sample taken at primary tumor resection. Unsorted samples of tumor, nontumor lung or frozen PBMC had their whole RNA sequenced. TCRdb reanalysed the 5' RACE reads using MiXCR and keeps one entry per CDR3 protein. The table records more than 65,000 distinct CDR3 sequences, around 12% of them present only once. Here the sequenced sample was PBMCs, taken at surgery. These receptors originate from a male donor with early-stage non-small cell lung cancer.

This clonotype was picked up a small number of times. The chain has TRBV4-2 and TRBJ2-1; 9 nucleotides match TRBD2. V shed 2 bases and J 8 bases; nucleotides not matched to a gene: 7. Germline V gene data show CDR1 as LGHNA and CDR2 as YNFKEQ. CDR3 length: 15 residues. The CDR3 DNA reads as TGTGCCAGCAGCCAACCTAGCGGGGTTAGGGATGAGCAGTTCTTC. Translated: CASSQPSGVRDEQFF.

This clonotype was counted a few times. This chain links TRBV6-1 with TRBJ1-2; D is unclear. Trimming took off 4 bases at V and 0 bases at J, with 18 bases between the two ends. Germline CDR1 and CDR2: MNHNS and SASEGT. The CDR3 length is 17 residues. Here the CDR3 reads CASSAGGQLEANYGYTF. In nucleotides, the CDR3 is TGTGCCAGCAGTGCCGGAGGTCAGCTTGAAGCTAACTATGGCTACACCTTC.

The table lists this clonotype with a few counts. The chain recombines TRBV4-1 with TRBJ2-5; unclear D gene. V gave up 0 bases and J gave up 2 bases, with 7 bases separating them. Looked up from germline, CDR1 is MGHRA and CDR2 is YSYEKL. This CDR3 region has 14 residues. CDR3 bases: TGCGCCAGCAGCCAAGATAGGCAGCAAGAGACCCAGTACTTC. Protein sequence: CASSQDRQQETQYF.

This clonotype has more than one count but fewer than ten. The chain has TRBV10-3 and TRBJ1-6; no clear D gene. Germline V CDR1 and CDR2: ENHRY, SYGVKD. The CDR3 consists of 14 residues. V gave up 6 bases and J gave up 7 bases, with 13 bases separating them. CDR3 DNA: TGTGCCATCAGCTCGTCAGCAAACAATTCACCCCTCCACTTT. Its protein is CAISSSANNSPLHF.

This clonotype turned up a few times. V usage is TRBV14 and J usage is TRBJ1-1, with a tentative D call TRBD1 (6 bases). The CDR3 is 15 residues long. Germline CDR1 is SGHDN and CDR2 is FVKESK. V was clipped by 0 bases and J by 1 base, with 9 bases between them. DNA of the CDR3: TGTGCCAGCAGCCAAGAAGTACAGGGGAACACTGAAGCTTTCTTT. Translation: CASSQEVQGNTEAFF.

This clonotype was found a few times. The chain recombines TRBV19 with TRBJ2-2; 7 bases match TRBD1. After removal of 8 bases from V and 2 bases from J, the junction contained 5 bases not matched to a gene. Looked up from germline, CDR1 is LNHDA and CDR2 is SQIVND (reference sequence). CDR3 length: 14 amino acids. For the CDR3, the DNA is TGTGCCAGTCGCTGGGACAGCAACACCGGGGAGCTGTTTTTT. It translates to CASRWDSNTGELFF.

The V call is TRBV7-9, the J call TRBJ2-5, with D possibly being TRBD1 (5 bases). V was trimmed by 0 bases and J by 5 bases, leaving 13 bases between them. Germline CDR1 reads SEHNR; CDR2 reads FQNEAQ (reference sequence). This CDR3 is 15 amino acids long. The DNA of the CDR3 is TGTGCCAGCAGCTTAGCGCAGGGTGAAGTGGAGACCCAGTACTTC. Protein product: CASSLAQGEVETQYF.